The 20 T cell receptor beta chains presented below share a single source sample, sequenced in a study of blood T cells in healthy people across ages (dated by TCRdb to about 2015). The library was built by means of 5' RACE. The instrument given in TCRdb is Illumina HiSeq 2500. A second PCR of 7 to 11 cycles was run with a J-beta primer mix and a sample-barcoded 5' primer. TCRdb itself trimmed the public reads at Q25 with fastp, ran MiXCR and retained productive beta chains. Rows matching on CDR3 protein sequence are summarized as one entry with the most common DNA and genes. The sample includes some 1,000,000 distinct CDR3 sequences, with about 23% observed a single time. Together, the top ten hold about 0.69% of the sample. This same sample was also taken into another study, of T cells of mothers and their children.

The specimen sequenced was blood. These receptors came from a girl aged 2 to 9 in good health.

This clonotype was found a few times. This chain joins TRBV20-1 and TRBJ2-7, with D possibly being TRBD2 (5 bases). Germline CDR1 DFQATT, CDR2 SNEGSKA (reference sequence). This CDR3 is 14 amino acids long. Trimming took off 0 bases at V and 3 bases at J, with 12 bases between the two ends. The CDR3 here is CSARDEKRFYEQYF. The CDR3 bases are TGCAGTGCTAGAGATGAAAAGCGGTTCTACGAGCAGTACTTC.

The gene calls are TRBV4-1 and TRBJ1-2; D gene uncertain. Trimming left V 1 base short and J 7 bases short, with 13 bases between. This CDR3 has 14 residues. Germline V lookup: CDR1 MGHRA, CDR2 YSYEKL. CDR3 amino acids: CASSQAPNLGGYTF. CDR3 nucleotide sequence: TGCGCCAGCAGCCAAGCCCCCAACTTGGGTGGCTACACCTTC.

The chain carries TRBV19 and TRBJ2-3; 8 positions agree with TRBD2. V lost 6 bases, J lost 1 base, and 9 bases stayed unmatched. This CDR3 is 16 amino acids long. Germline CDR1 is LNHDA and CDR2 is SQIVND (reference sequence). The CDR3 sequence: CASRMGARGGTDTQYF. As DNA, the CDR3 is TGTGCCAGTAGGATGGGGGCGCGGGGGGGCACAGATACGCAGTATTTT.

The gene calls are TRBV12-3 or TRBV12-4 and TRBJ2-1, with 8 bases lining up with TRBD2. The DNA end is a closer match to TRBJ2-7, so the J assignment may be wrong. This CDR3 is built from 16 residues. This CDR3 reads CASSFSLASGLYEQYF. The CDR3 DNA is TGTGCCAGCAGTTTTTCCTTGGCTAGCGGGCTTTACGAGCAGTACTTC.

The chain links TRBV11-2 to TRBJ2-2; 9 positions agree with TRBD2. Looked up from germline, CDR1 is SGHAT and CDR2 is FQNNGV. Unmatched junction bases numbered 3, after V lost 3 bases and J lost 1 base. The CDR3 spans 16 residues. The CDR3 nucleotides read TGTGCCAGCAGCTTTCGACTAGCGGAGAACACCGGGGAGCTGTTTTTT. It encodes CASSFRLAENTGELFF.

The chain links TRBV7-9 to TRBJ1-1; a weak D match, TRBD1 (6 bases). Trimming removed 5 bases from V and 5 bases from J, with 15 bases in between. The germline gives CDR1 SEHNR, CDR2 FQNEAQ (reference sequence). The CDR3 contains 14 residues. CDR3 protein: CASSTPTGGTEAFF. The CDR3 DNA sequence: TGTGCCAGCAGCACCCCGACAGGTGGTACTGAAGCTTTCTTT.

With respect to this clonotype: One junction end disagrees with the germline gene, perhaps due to a read error. The genes are TRBV7-3 and TRBJ1-1; no clear D. This CDR3 is built from 15 residues. The germline V gene has CDR1 SGHTA and CDR2 FQGTGA. The CDR3 DNA is TGTGTCAGCAGCTTTATATGGGCGAGTGACACTGAAGCTTTCTTT. Its translation is CVSSFIWASDTEAFF.

About this clonotype: One end of the junction does not line up with germline, which may come from a read error. V usage is TRBV25-1 and J usage is TRBJ2-5; TRBD2 matches at 8 bases. The CDR3 loop spans 15 amino acids. The germline V gene encodes CDR1 MGHDK and CDR2 SYGVNS. CDR3 amino acids: CVSSPAGGPQETQYF. CDR3 DNA: TGTGTCAGCAGCCCCGCGGGGGGACCCCAAGAGACCCAGTACTTC.

The sample holds a few counts of this clonotype. This chain links TRBV7-8 with TRBJ2-3; 7 positions match TRBD2. The CDR3 has 14 amino acids. With V trimmed by 3 bases and J by 2 bases, 2 bases remained unmatched. Germline V lookup: CDR1 SGHVS, CDR2 FQNEAQ. For the CDR3, the DNA is TGTGCCAGCAGCTTTGGACTAGTCACAGATACGCAGTATTTT. Encoded protein: CASSFGLVTDTQYF.

The chain combines TRBV12-3 or TRBV12-4 with TRBJ1-2; D might be TRBD1 (5 bases). This CDR3 is built from 13 residues. The germline V and J ends were trimmed by 5 bases and 9 bases, with 16 bases remaining between them. The CDR3 DNA is TGTGCCAGCAGTGGGACGGCGAATGAGCGCTACACCTTC. Translating gives CASSGTANERYTF.

This clonotype was counted a few times. The rearrangement uses TRBV9 and TRBJ2-7; 9 bases are a match to TRBD2. The better agreement between TRBJ2-1 and the DNA end casts doubt on the J call. The CDR3 has 15 amino acids. The germline CDR1 and CDR2 sequences are SGDLS and YYNGEE. The CDR3 sequence: CASSVVSSGDNEQFF. Here the CDR3 DNA reads TGTGCCAGCAGCGTAGTTTCTAGCGGGGACAATGAGCAGTTCTTC.

V gene TRBV29-1 combines with J gene TRBJ2-1, with 9 bases that match TRBD1. The J call may be wrong; the DNA end is better matched by TRBJ2-5. Germline CDR1 reads SQVTM; CDR2 reads ANQGSEA. The CDR3 consists of 14 residues. CDR3 bases: TGCAGCGTTGACGGGACAGGGTTTTACGAGACCCAGTACTTC. The encoded protein is CSVDGTGFYETQYF.

This clonotype was detected a few times. As DNA, the CDR3 is TGCGCCAGCAGGGGCGGACTAGCTGGCGAGACCCAGTACTTC. Protein product: CASRGGLAGETQYF. The chain couples TRBV5-1 to TRBJ2-5; 8 nucleotides match TRBD2. Germline CDR1 reads SGHRS; CDR2 reads YFSETQ. V was clipped by 5 bases and J by 5 bases; unmatched bases: 8. There are 14 residues in the CDR3.

V usage is TRBV6-5 and J usage is TRBJ2-3; 7 positions agree with TRBD1. V trimming: 6 bases; J trimming: 1 base; junction bases outside the gene matches: 7. Germline-derived CDR1 and CDR2 are MNHEY and SVGAGI. This CDR3 spans 15 amino acids. DNA for the CDR3: TGTGCCAGCAGGCCACAGGGGATGGGCACAGATACGCAGTATTTT. This codes for CASRPQGMGTDTQYF.

This clonotype appeared many times. The chain couples TRBV7-2 to TRBJ2-7; weak D call: TRBD1 (5 bases). Germline loops: CDR1 SGHTA, CDR2 FQGNSA. The CDR3 has 15 amino acids. Trimming took 2 bases from V and 7 from J, leaving 18 bases between them. CDR3 sequence: CASSLSTGVRLEQYF. CDR3 DNA sequence: TGTGCCAGCAGCTTAAGTACAGGTGTGCGTTTGGAGCAGTACTTC.

This clonotype was observed a few times. This chain uses TRBV10-3 with TRBJ1-2, with D unclear. Trimming left V 2 bases short and J 5 bases short, with 9 bases between. The length of the CDR3 is 13 residues. Germline V gives CDR1 ENHRY, CDR2 SYGVKD. In DNA, the CDR3 is TGTGCCATCAGTGAGATAACGGCGTATGGCTACACCTTC. It specifies CAISEITAYGYTF.

V gene TRBV15 combines with J gene TRBJ2-7; tentatively, D is TRBD2 (6 bases). Germline CDR1 LNHNV, CDR2 YYDKDF (reference sequence). This CDR3 is built from 14 residues. V lost 5 bases and J lost 6, with 17 bases in between. The CDR3 region is CATSVGLQAGEQYF. As DNA, the CDR3 is TGTGCCACCAGCGTCGGACTACAGGCTGGCGAGCAGTACTTC.

The table lists this clonotype with many counts. J is TRBJ1-1 and V is TRBV6-5, with 8 bases matching TRBD1. V lost 3 bases to trimming and J lost 10 bases; unmatched junction nucleotides: 13. This CDR3 comprises 15 residues. Germline V lookup: CDR1 MNHEY, CDR2 SVGAGI. CDR3 sequence (DNA): TGTGCCAGCAGTTATGCCCCAGGGGGCGCGGGGGGAGCTTTCTTT. Translating it yields CASSYAPGGAGGAFF.

This clonotype has a single count. The rearrangement links TRBV5-1 to TRBJ2-5; 7 bases agree with TRBD1. The germline gives CDR1 SGHRS, CDR2 YFSETQ. Unmatched junction bases numbered 9, after V lost 6 bases and J lost 1 base. The CDR3 is 15 amino acids. The CDR3 protein is CASKMTGTTQETQYF. The DNA for the CDR3 is TGCGCCAGCAAAATGACAGGGACAACCCAAGAGACCCAGTACTTC. The full variable domain, rest sourced from reference TRBV5-1 and TRBJ2-5, is KAGVTQTPRYLIKTRGQQVTLSCSPISGHRSVSWYQQTPGQGLQFLFEYFSETQRNKGNFPGRFSGRQFSNSRSEMNVSTLELGDSALYLCASKMTGTTQETQYFGPGTRLLVL.

This clonotype was seen more than once but under ten times. This chain uses TRBV6-6 with TRBJ2-7, with D possibly matching TRBD1 (6 bases). The V gene's germline CDR1 is MNHNY and CDR2 SVGAGI (reference sequence). The CDR3 covers 14 residues. V dropped 7 bases and J dropped 3 bases, with 16 bases sitting between them. The CDR3 nucleotides read TGTGCCAGCAACAACAGGGAAAATGTCTACGAGCAGTACTTC. It codes for CASNNRENVYEQYF.